This entry concerns a single TCR beta chain. Its antigen is currently unknown. Assay: immunoSEQ multiplex PCR; the TCRdb copy retains only in-frame clones and omits some. The table has 50,000 or so clones, around 80% seen once. The data belong to a study of a mutant IDH1 vaccine in newly diagnosed glioma. Study at large: Patients, over weeks 1, 3, 5, 7, 11, 15, 19 and 23, received a total of eight vaccinations. Receipt of radiotherapy, temozolomide, or both preceded the study, and most received both.

The J segment lost 3 bases and the V segment lost 4 bases, leaving 13 bases of the junction unmatched. Looked up from germline, CDR1 is SGHRS and CDR2 is YFSETQ. This CDR3 has 17 amino acids. Regarding time point: week 5, during vaccination. Every vaccination contained 300 ug of the mutant IDH1 20-mer peptide and was paired with topical imiquimod. Astrocytomas found in donors were new, WHO grade 3 or 4, IDH1-mutant and ATRX-lost. The sequenced sample was PBMCs, obtained from a glioma patient whose treatment included an IDH1 peptide vaccine. The chain uses TRBV5-1 and TRBJ2-3; 8 bases match TRBD1. The TCR was taken from a woman aged 40 to 50 with glioma. Here the CDR3 DNA reads TGCGCCAGCAGCCCCAGGGACAGGATGATAGGAACAGATACGCAGTATTTT. Translation gives CASSPRDRMIGTDTQYF.